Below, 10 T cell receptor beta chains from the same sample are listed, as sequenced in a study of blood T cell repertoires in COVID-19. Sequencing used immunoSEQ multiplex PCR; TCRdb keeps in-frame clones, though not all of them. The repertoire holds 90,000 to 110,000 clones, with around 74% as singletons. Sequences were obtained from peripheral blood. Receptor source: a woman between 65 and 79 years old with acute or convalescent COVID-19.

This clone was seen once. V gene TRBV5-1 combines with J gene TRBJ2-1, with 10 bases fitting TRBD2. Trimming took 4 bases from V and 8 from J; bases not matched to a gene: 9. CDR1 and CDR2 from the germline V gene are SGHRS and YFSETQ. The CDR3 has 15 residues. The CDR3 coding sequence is TGCGCCAGCAGCCTCCAGCGGGGGGGAGGGGATGAGCAGTTCTTC. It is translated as CASSLQRGGGDEQFF.

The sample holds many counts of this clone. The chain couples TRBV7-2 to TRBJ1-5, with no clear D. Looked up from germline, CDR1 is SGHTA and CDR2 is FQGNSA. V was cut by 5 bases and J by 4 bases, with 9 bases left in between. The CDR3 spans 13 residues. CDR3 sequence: CASSRLVNQPQHF. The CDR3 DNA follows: TGTGCCAGCAGCCGCCTAGTAAATCAGCCCCAGCATTTT.

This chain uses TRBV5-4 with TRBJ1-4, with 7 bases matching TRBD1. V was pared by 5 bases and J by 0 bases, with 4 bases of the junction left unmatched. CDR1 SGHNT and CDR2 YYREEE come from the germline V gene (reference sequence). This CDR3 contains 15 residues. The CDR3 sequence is CASSPGTATNEKLFF. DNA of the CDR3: TGTGCCAGCAGTCCCGGGACAGCAACTAATGAAAAACTGTTTTTT.

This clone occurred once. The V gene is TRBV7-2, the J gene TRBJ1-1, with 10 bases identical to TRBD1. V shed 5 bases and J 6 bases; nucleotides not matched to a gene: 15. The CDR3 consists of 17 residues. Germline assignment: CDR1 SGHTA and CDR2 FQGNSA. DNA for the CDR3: TGTGCCAGCAGCCCAAAGAAGGGCTTCGGGACAGGGGCTGAAGCTTTCTTT. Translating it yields CASSPKKGFGTGAEAFF.

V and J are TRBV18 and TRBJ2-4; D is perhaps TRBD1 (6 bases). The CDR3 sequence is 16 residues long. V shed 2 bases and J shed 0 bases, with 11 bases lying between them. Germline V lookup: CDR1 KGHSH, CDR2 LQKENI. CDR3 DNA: TGTGCCAGCTCACCAACAGGGATCCTAGCCAAAAACATTCAGTACTTC. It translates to CASSPTGILAKNIQYF.

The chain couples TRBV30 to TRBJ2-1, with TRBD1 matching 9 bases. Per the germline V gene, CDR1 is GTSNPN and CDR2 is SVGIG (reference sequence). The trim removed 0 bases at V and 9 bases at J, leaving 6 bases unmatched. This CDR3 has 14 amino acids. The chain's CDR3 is CAWSVGDRVGEQFF. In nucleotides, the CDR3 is TGTGCCTGGAGTGTAGGGGACAGGGTCGGTGAGCAGTTCTTC.

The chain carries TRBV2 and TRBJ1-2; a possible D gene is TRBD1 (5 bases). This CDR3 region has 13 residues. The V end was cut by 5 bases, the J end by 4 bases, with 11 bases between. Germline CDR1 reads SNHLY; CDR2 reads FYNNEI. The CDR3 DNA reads TGTGCCAGCAGTTACAGGCAGATCTATGGCTACACCTTC. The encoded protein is CASSYRQIYGYTF.

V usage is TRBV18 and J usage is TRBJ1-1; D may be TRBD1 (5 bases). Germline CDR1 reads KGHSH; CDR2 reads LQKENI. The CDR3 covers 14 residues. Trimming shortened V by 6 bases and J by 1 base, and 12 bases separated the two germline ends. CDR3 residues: CASSQTARNTEAFF. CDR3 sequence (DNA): TGTGCCAGCTCCCAGACAGCGAGGAACACTGAAGCTTTCTTT.

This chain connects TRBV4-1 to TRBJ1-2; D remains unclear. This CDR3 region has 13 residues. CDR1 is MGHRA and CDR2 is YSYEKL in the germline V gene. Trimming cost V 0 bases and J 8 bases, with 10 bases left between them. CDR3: CASSQDHSRGYTF. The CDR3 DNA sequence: TGCGCCAGCAGCCAAGATCACTCGAGGGGCTACACCTTC.

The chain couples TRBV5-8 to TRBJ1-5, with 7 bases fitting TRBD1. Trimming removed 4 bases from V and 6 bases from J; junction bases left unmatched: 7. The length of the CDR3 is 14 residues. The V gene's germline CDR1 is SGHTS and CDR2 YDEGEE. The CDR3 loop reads CASSPGGYTQPQHF. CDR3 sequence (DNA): TGTGCCAGCAGCCCAGGGGGGTACACTCAGCCCCAGCATTTT.